The 2 T cell receptor beta chains presented below share a single source sample, sequenced in a study of tumor-infiltrating lymphocytes in primary liver carcinoma. The investigators made TCR beta cDNA from approximately 510 ng total RNA, using a constant-region primer. TCR beta libraries came from three nested multiplex PCR rounds using slightly modified ARM-PCR. TRBV1-TRBV30 forward primers paired with a C-beta reverse primer drove the first two PCR rounds, about 9 cycles each. MiXCR, run by TCRdb on the multiplex PCR reads, gives a single entry per CDR3 protein. The sample shows almost 45,000 distinct CDR3 sequences, around 80% of them seen only once. Investigators took RNA and DNA out together from approximately 22-30 mg of unsorted bulk tissue. What was sequenced was tumor-adjacent normal liver tissue. These receptor sequences come from a woman under 40 with primary liver carcinoma and hepatitis B virus infection.

This clonotype was found many times. The V call is TRBV6-2 or TRBV6-3, the J call TRBJ2-6; D remains ambiguous. V lost 2 bases, J lost 2 bases, and 7 bases lay in between. Germline CDR1 MNHEY, CDR2 SVGEGT. This CDR3 spans 15 amino acids. The CDR3 nucleotides are TGTGCCAGCAGTTACACCCTAACTGGGGCCAACGTCCTGACTTTC. Translating it yields CASSYTLTGANVLTF.

With regard to this clonotype: The junction does not match germline at one end; this may be a read error. The chain carries TRBV6-1 and TRBJ2-1, with 8 nucleotides matching TRBD1. Germline CDR1 is MNHNS and CDR2 is SASEGT. The CDR3 spans 14 residues. The CDR3 protein is CVSSHGQGPNEQFF. In DNA form, the CDR3 reads TGTGTCAGCAGTCATGGACAGGGTCCCAATGAGCAGTTCTTC.